What follows describes a single TCR beta chain. Its matching antigen is unknown. Analyses pooled second doses at about 4 or about 12 weeks. The data were taken from a study of T cell responses to AZD1222 COVID-19 vaccine. Sequencing used immunoSEQ multiplex PCR; TCRdb keeps in-frame clones, though not all of them. Altogether 130,000 to 150,000 clones are present, approximately 89% being singletons, with the ten largest covering around 1.7%. Trimming took off 0 bases at V and 7 bases at J, with 11 bases between the two ends. Germline CDR1 is KGHDR and CDR2 is SFDVKD. The CDR3 contains 14 residues. Findings of the study overall: The sample set comprised mostly white British donors with more females, and clonal diversity was possibly underestimated.

The chain combines TRBV24-1 with TRBJ1-2; perhaps TRBD1 as D (6 bases). The receptor was derived from an adult who received the AZD1222 COVID-19 vaccine. Sequences were derived from peripheral blood, sampled 28 days after the second AZD1222 dose. In DNA, the CDR3 is TGTGCCACCAGTGATTTGGGGGGCGACTTTGGCTACACCTTC. Translated: CATSDLGGDFGYTF.